The 21 T cell receptor beta chains listed next were all sequenced from one sample in a study of metastatic and nonmetastatic thyroid tumors. TCRdb redid the clone calls on the PCR reads using MiXCR. The sample lists some 14,000 clones, 29% seen once, with roughly 3.7% in the top ten. Thyroid surgery took place with no prior treatment in any patient. The material sequenced was blood. The source is a female donor with papillary thyroid cancer or a benign thyroid nodule (not recorded which). Some clones in this sample may be carry-over from other donors' samples.

The V gene is TRBV6-1, the J gene TRBJ2-3, with TRBD1 as a possible D gene (6 bases). Trimming stripped 11 bases from V and 0 bases from J, with 15 bases between. In germline, CDR1 is MNHNS, CDR2 SASEGT. The CDR3 length is 14 residues. CDR3 protein: CAGGGGHSTDTQYF. For the CDR3, the DNA is TGTGCCGGAGGTGGGGGCCATAGCACAGATACGCAGTATTTT.

V usage is TRBV27 and J usage is TRBJ2-7, with TRBD2 matching 11 bases. Per germline, CDR1 MNHEY and CDR2 SMNVEV (reference sequence). The CDR3 contains 15 residues. V was clipped by 8 bases and J by 1 base; unmatched bases: 7. The CDR3 loop reads CASLKVAGGSYEQYF. In DNA form, the CDR3 reads TGTGCCAGCCTCAAGGTAGCGGGAGGGTCCTACGAGCAGTACTTC.

This clone has at least ten counts. The gene calls are TRBV11-1 and TRBJ2-5, with 10 positions matching TRBD2. V lost 5 bases and J lost 1; bases outside the gene matches: 13. CDR3 length equals 18 residues. The germline gives CDR1 SGHAT, CDR2 FQDESV (reference sequence). CDR3 sequence: CASSLSLTSGVGQETQYF. CDR3 nucleotides: TGTGCCAGCAGCCTCTCCTTAACTAGCGGGGTGGGCCAAGAGACCCAGTACTTC.

This clone was seen only once. The V gene is TRBV5-1, the J gene TRBJ2-1, with 14 positions matching TRBD2. V gave up 3 bases and J gave up 7 bases; unmatched junction bases: 6. The CDR3 has 16 amino acids. The germline CDR1 and CDR2 sequences are SGHRS and YFSETQ. DNA of the CDR3: TGCGCCAGCAGCTCACGACTAGCGGGAGGGTTGAATGAGCAGTTCTTC. This sequence encodes CASSSRLAGGLNEQFF.

This clone came up once. This chain links TRBV20-1 with TRBJ2-3, with 7 positions matching TRBD2. Germline-derived CDR1 and CDR2 are DFQATT and SNEGSKA (reference sequence). This CDR3 is 16 amino acids long. The junction had 11 bases not matched to a gene; V was cut back by 0 bases and J by 5 bases. The CDR3 DNA reads TGCAGTGCTAGAGATTCGGGGGGAGGACCGCAAGATACGCAGTATTTT. It is translated as CSARDSGGGPQDTQYF.

This clone was detected many times. The genes are TRBV15 and TRBJ1-4; unclear D gene. CDR1 and CDR2 from the germline V gene are LNHNV and YYDKDF (reference sequence). The germline V and J ends were trimmed by 2 bases and 8 bases, with 15 bases remaining between them. This CDR3 has 15 amino acids. CDR3 residues: CATSRNASKGEKLFF. Here the CDR3 DNA reads TGTGCCACCAGCAGAAATGCGTCGAAGGGCGAAAAACTGTTTTTT.

Within the sample, this clone is medium-sized. The rearrangement joins TRBV11-1 to TRBJ2-5; TRBD2 might be the D (6 bases). Trimming shortened V by 2 bases and J by 5 bases, and 6 bases separated the two germline ends. CDR1 is SGHAT and CDR2 is FQDESV in the germline V gene (reference sequence). CDR3 length: 12 residues. The CDR3 DNA reads as TGTGCCAGCAGCTTACGGGGGGAGACCCAGTACTTC. It encodes CASSLRGETQYF.

This clone was recorded once. CDR3 residues: CASSSAPRGYEQYF. CDR3 coding DNA: TGCGCCAGCAGCTCCGCCCCGAGGGGCTACGAGCAGTACTTC. The rearrangement uses TRBV5-1 and TRBJ2-7; D assignment may be TRBD1 or TRBD2 (5 bases each). V was pared by 3 bases and J by 3 bases, with 13 bases between. CDR1 and CDR2 (germline): SGHRS, YFSETQ. The CDR3 loop spans 14 amino acids.

This rearrangement joins TRBV5-1 to TRBJ1-4; D ambiguous. Germline CDR1 is SGHRS and CDR2 is YFSETQ. The CDR3 runs 15 residues. The germline V and J ends were trimmed by 0 bases and 5 bases, with 11 bases remaining between them. CDR3 amino acids: CASSLAQALNEKLFF. The CDR3 DNA sequence: TGCGCCAGCAGCTTGGCCCAGGCCCTGAATGAAAAACTGTTTTTT.

By share, this clone counts as medium-sized (0.01 to 0.1%). As DNA, the CDR3 is TGTGCCAGCAGCTTTCTGATAATCGGCAGATACAATGAGCAGTTCTTC. This sequence encodes CASSFLIIGRYNEQFF. The chain is built from TRBV11-2 and TRBJ2-1; no clear D. This CDR3 has 16 residues. Trimming took off 3 bases at V and 4 bases at J, with 16 bases between the two ends. Germline CDR1 is SGHAT and CDR2 is FQNNGV.

Ten or more counts support this clone. This chain connects TRBV4-3 to TRBJ1-1, with TRBD1 matching 7 bases. The CDR3 is 16 residues long. The J segment lost 6 bases and the V segment lost 1 base, leaving 11 bases of the junction unmatched. CDR1 and CDR2 (germline): LGHNA, YSLEER. CDR3 region: CASSQGPPDRVPEAFF. For the CDR3, the DNA is TGCGCCAGCAGCCAAGGGCCACCCGACAGGGTACCTGAAGCTTTCTTT.

Worth noting for this clone: The junction departs from the called germline gene at one end, perhaps through a read error. The rearrangement joins TRBV12-3 or TRBV12-4 to TRBJ1-3; D is unresolved. The CDR3 contains 14 residues. Here the CDR3 reads CASTGVSGGNTVYF. Here the CDR3 DNA reads TGTGCCAGCACTGGGGTTTCGGGCGGAAACACCGTATATTTT.

On this clone: This sequence may be a read error, since a much larger clone differs from it by one base. This chain uses TRBV7-2 with TRBJ2-3, with a possible D match to TRBD2 (5 bases). The CDR3 extends over 19 amino acids. Germline V gene data show CDR1 as SGHTA and CDR2 as FQGNSA. V was clipped by 3 bases and J by 5 bases, with 27 bases between them. CDR3 bases: TGTGCCAGCAGCTTTTTTGGGTTGGGCGGGCGGTACCCCAAAGATACGCAGTATTTT. This encodes CASSFFGLGGRYPKDTQYF.

This clone was observed at least ten times. The V gene is TRBV18, the J gene TRBJ2-5; possibly TRBD2 for D (6 bases). The CDR3 spans 15 residues. Per the germline V gene, CDR1 is KGHSH and CDR2 is LQKENI. Between the trimmed V and J ends, which lost 4 bases and 2 bases, there was a span of 14 bases. For the CDR3, the DNA is TGTGCCAGCTCACACCACTATGGGGGGCAAGAGACCCAGTACTTC. Its protein is CASSHHYGGQETQYF.

Concerning this clone itself: In this CDR3 the conserved last residue, phenylalanine or tryptophan, is missing, so a read error is likely. The limits of the CDR3 on the DNA are not certain, so only TCRdb's listed CDR3 is given. J is TRBJ2-5 and V is TRBV14. The germline gives CDR1 SGHDN, CDR2 FVKESK. The CDR3 length is 14 residues, termini included. Here the CDR3 reads CASSQETWGETQSS.

The table lists this clone with a few counts. The gene calls are TRBV14 and TRBJ2-2; a weak D match, TRBD2 (5 bases). Trimming took off 6 bases at V and 9 bases at J, with 8 bases between the two ends. The germline gives CDR1 SGHDN, CDR2 FVKESK. The CDR3 sequence is 11 residues long. Here the CDR3 reads CASSGLWELFF. CDR3 coding DNA: TGTGCCAGCAGTGGACTGTGGGAGCTGTTTTTT.

The chain links TRBV18 to TRBJ2-7; 8 nucleotides line up with TRBD1. The CDR3 covers 16 residues. Trimming took 4 bases from V and 9 from J; bases not matched to a gene: 17. Germline values: CDR1 KGHSH, CDR2 LQKENI. The CDR3 DNA reads as TGTGCCAGCTCACTCCAGCCTCGACAGGGGAAGGACGTGCAGTACTTC. It codes for CASSLQPRQGKDVQYF.

The chain is built from TRBV11-1 and TRBJ2-5, with D unresolved. Looked up from germline, CDR1 is SGHAT and CDR2 is FQDESV (reference sequence). Trimming took off 5 bases at V and 0 bases at J, with 16 bases between the two ends. This CDR3 is built from 16 residues. CDR3 DNA: TGTGCCAGCAGCCCCCGGGCCCGCTGCTACCAAGAGACCCAGTACTTC. Its protein is CASSPRARCYQETQYF. Full variable domain (rest looked up from reference TRBV11-1 and TRBJ2-5): EAEVAQSPRYKITEKSQAVAFWCDPISGHATLYWYRQILGQGPELLVQFQDESVVDDSQLPKDRFSAERLKGVDSTLKIQPAELGDSAMYLCASSPRARCYQETQYFGPGTRLLVL.

This clone was counted between two and nine times. In DNA, the CDR3 is TGTGCCAGCAGTCGACAGGGAATCTACGAGCAGTACTTC. Translated: CASSRQGIYEQYF. The chain links TRBV6-1 to TRBJ2-7, with 7 bases identical to TRBD1. Germline values: CDR1 MNHNS, CDR2 SASEGT. The CDR3 has 13 amino acids. J gave up 3 bases and V 5 bases, and 4 bases lay outside the gene matches.

This clone was seen repeatedly, ten times or more. The chain couples TRBV25-1 to TRBJ2-3, with D unclear. V was clipped by 1 base and J by 8 bases, with 7 bases between them. The CDR3 is made up of 12 amino acids. Looked up from germline, CDR1 is MGHDK and CDR2 is SYGVNS. CDR3 in DNA: TGTGCCAGCAGTGAATTAGTCGGTACGCAGTATTTT. This encodes CASSELVGTQYF.

There are many counts of this clone. This chain links TRBV10-3 with TRBJ1-3; 11 bases agree with TRBD1. CDR1 and CDR2 from the germline V gene are ENHRY and SYGVKD. The CDR3 spans 15 residues. J was trimmed by 4 bases and V by 5 bases; bases with no gene match: 4. The CDR3 nucleotides are TGTGCCATCAGTTCGGGACAGGGGGGCGGAAACACCATATATTTT. Protein product: CAISSGQGGGNTIYF.